The 5 T cell receptor beta chains below were found in one sample sequenced in a study of T cells in Graves' hyperthyroidism and ophthalmopathy. RNA transcripts were the template for amplifying TCR beta CDR3 regions. TCR CDR3 underwent first-round RT-PCR with the HTBI primer set. MiXCR, run by TCRdb on the multiplex PCR reads, gives a single entry per CDR3 protein. The sample lists some 440,000 distinct CDR3 sequences; 15% to 19% were seen once. Sample: blood. Receptor source: a woman aged 18-29 years with Graves' hyperthyroidism.

This clonotype was counted ten times or more. The J gene is TRBJ2-3, the V gene TRBV5-1; D gene ambiguous. The CDR3 is 15 residues long. The germline V and J ends were trimmed by 0 bases and 1 base, with 9 bases remaining between them. Germline lookup yields CDR1 SGHRS and CDR2 YFSETQ. The CDR3 coding sequence is TGCGCCAGCAGCTTGGAGTGGGAACGCACAGATACGCAGTATTTT. Translating it yields CASSLEWERTDTQYF.

This clonotype was seen more than once but under ten times. The chain combines TRBV19 with TRBJ1-5; D is uncertain. Germline CDR1 LNHDA, CDR2 SQIVND (reference sequence). Between the trimmed V and J ends, which lost 6 bases and 2 bases, there was a span of 11 bases. CDR3 length equals 14 residues. CDR3 protein: CASSPGWGNQPQHF. The CDR3 DNA reads TGTGCCAGTAGCCCGGGATGGGGCAATCAGCCCCAGCATTTT.

This chain links TRBV9 with TRBJ1-3, with no clear D. The CDR3 extends over 19 amino acids. V lost 10 bases to trimming and J lost 0 bases, with 29 bases between them. The germline CDR1 and CDR2 sequences are SGDLS and YYNGEE. In DNA form, the CDR3 reads TGTGCCTGCTGGGGATGCAGGCCTCCAAAGGAGAGCTCTGGAAACACCATATATTTT. It codes for CACWGCRPPKESSGNTIYF. The full variable domain, with the rest looked up from reference TRBV9 and TRBJ1-3, is DSGVTQTPKHLITATGQRVTLRCSPRSGDLSVYWYQQSLDQGLQFLIQYYNGEERAKGNILERFSAQQFPDLHSELNLSSLELGDSALYFCACWGCRPPKESSGNTIYFGEGSWLTVV.

This clonotype was seen many times. This chain uses TRBV27 with TRBJ1-1; perhaps TRBD1 as D (5 bases). This CDR3 is 13 amino acids long. Between the trimmed V and J ends, which lost 6 bases and 6 bases, there was a span of 14 bases. Germline V lookup: CDR1 MNHEY, CDR2 SMNVEV (reference sequence). The CDR3 nucleotides read TGTGCCAGCAGGGGGGGGAGCGGCGCTGAAGCTTTCTTT. This sequence encodes CASRGGSGAEAFF.

This chain uses TRBV13 with TRBJ1-3, with 8 bases matching TRBD1. The germline gives CDR1 PRHDT, CDR2 FYEKMQ (reference sequence). The J segment lost 4 bases and the V segment lost 5 bases, leaving 7 bases of the junction unmatched. The CDR3 consists of 15 residues. The CDR3 sequence: CASSRTGSGGNTIYF. For the CDR3, the DNA is TGTGCCAGCAGCCGGACAGGGTCTGGAGGAAACACCATATATTTT.